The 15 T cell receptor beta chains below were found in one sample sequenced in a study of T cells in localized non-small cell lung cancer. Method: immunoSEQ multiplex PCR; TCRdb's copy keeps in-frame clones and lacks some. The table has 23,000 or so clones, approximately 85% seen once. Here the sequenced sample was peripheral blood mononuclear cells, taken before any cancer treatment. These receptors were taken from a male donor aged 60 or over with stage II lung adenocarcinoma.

In nucleotides, the CDR3 is TGTGCCACCAGCCGTCGACAGAGCACTAGCACAGATACGCAGTATTTT. Translation gives CATSRRQSTSTDTQYF. The chain carries TRBV15 and TRBJ2-3; the D gene is possibly TRBD1 (5 bases). Germline V lookup: CDR1 LNHNV, CDR2 YYDKDF (reference sequence). Trimming left V 5 bases short and J 0 bases short, with 15 bases between. CDR3 length: 16 amino acids.

This CDR3 reads CASRWTIGSPLHF. Written as DNA, the CDR3 is TGTGCCAGCAGGTGGACTATAGGTTCACCCCTCCACTTT. The chain uses TRBV25-1 and TRBJ1-6; no firm D call. This CDR3 is built from 13 residues. Trimming took 6 bases from V and 9 from J, leaving 12 bases between them. Germline-derived CDR1 and CDR2 are MGHDK and SYGVNS.

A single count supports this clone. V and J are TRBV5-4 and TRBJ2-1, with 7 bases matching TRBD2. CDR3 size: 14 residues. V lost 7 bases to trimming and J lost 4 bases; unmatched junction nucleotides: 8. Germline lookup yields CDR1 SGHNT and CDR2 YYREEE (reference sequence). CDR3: CASEGGSGYNEQFF. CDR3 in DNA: TGTGCCAGCGAGGGAGGGAGTGGGTACAATGAGCAGTTCTTC.

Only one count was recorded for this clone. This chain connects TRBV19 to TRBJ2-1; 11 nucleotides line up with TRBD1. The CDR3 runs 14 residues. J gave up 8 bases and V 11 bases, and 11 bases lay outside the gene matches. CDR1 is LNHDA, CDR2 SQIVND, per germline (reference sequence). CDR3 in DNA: TGTGCCGCTTCCGGGACAGGGGGTGTGTATGAGCAGTTCTTC. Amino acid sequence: CAASGTGGVYEQFF.

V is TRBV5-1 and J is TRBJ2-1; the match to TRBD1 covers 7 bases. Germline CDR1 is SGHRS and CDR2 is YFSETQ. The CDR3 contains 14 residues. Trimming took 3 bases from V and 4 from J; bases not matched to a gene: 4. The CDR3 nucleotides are TGCGCCAGCAGCTGGGACAGATATTACAATGAGCAGTTCTTC. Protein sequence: CASSWDRYYNEQFF.

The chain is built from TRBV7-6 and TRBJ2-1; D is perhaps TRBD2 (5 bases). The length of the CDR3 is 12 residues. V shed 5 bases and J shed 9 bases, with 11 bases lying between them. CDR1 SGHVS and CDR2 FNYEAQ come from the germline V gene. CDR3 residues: CASSRRGGEQFF. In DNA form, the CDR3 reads TGTGCCAGCAGCCGACGCGGAGGTGAGCAGTTCTTC.

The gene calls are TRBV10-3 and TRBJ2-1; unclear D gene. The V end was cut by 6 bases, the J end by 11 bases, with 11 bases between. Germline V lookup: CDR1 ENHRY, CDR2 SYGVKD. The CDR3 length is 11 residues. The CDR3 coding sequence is TGTGCCATCAGGAACGGGTGGAAGCAGTTCTTC. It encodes CAIRNGWKQFF.

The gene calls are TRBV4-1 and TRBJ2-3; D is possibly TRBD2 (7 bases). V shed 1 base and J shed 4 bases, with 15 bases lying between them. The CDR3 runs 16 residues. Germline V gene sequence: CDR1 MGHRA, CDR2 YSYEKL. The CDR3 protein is CASSQGRGGVADTQYF. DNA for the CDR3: TGCGCCAGCAGCCAAGGAAGGGGGGGAGTCGCAGATACGCAGTATTTT.

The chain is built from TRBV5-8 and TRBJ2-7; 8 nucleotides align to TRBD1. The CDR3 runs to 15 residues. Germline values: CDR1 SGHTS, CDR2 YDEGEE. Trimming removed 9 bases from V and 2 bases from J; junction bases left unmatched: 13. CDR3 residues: CATQRQGKGAYEQYF. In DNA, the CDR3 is TGTGCCACCCAAAGACAGGGGAAAGGCGCCTACGAGCAGTACTTC.

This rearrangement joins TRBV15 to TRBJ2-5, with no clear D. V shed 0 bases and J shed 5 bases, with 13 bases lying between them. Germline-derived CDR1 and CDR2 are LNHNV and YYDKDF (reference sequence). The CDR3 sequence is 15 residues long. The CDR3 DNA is TGTGCCACCAGCAGAGAAGGGCTTCGTCGGGAGACCCAGTACTTC. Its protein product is CATSREGLRRETQYF. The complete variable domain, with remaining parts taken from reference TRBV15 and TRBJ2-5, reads DAMVIQNPRYQVTQFGKPVTLSCSQTLNHNVMYWYQQKSSQAPKLLFHYYDKDFNNEADTPDNFQSRRPNTSFCFLDIRSPGLGDTAMYLCATSREGLRRETQYFGPGTRLLVL.

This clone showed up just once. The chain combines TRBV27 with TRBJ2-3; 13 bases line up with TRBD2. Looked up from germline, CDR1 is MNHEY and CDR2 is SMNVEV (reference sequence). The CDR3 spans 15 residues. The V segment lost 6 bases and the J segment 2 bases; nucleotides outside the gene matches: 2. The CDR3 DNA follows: TGTGCCAGCAGGACTAGCGGGAGGCCCACAGATACGCAGTATTTT. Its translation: CASRTSGRPTDTQYF.

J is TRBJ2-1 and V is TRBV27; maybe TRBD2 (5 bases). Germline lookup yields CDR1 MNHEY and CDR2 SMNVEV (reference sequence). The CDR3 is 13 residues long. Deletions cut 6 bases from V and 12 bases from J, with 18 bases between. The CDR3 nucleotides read TGTGCCAGCAGGGAAAGCCAGCGAGGGTGGCAGTTCTTC. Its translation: CASRESQRGWQFF.

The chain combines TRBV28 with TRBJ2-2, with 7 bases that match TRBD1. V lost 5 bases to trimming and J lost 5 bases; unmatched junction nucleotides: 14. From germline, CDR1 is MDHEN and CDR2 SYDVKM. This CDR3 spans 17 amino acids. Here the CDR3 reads CASSLPRQGGATGELFF. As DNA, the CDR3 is TGTGCCAGCAGTCTTCCCCGGCAAGGGGGCGCGACCGGGGAGCTGTTTTTT.

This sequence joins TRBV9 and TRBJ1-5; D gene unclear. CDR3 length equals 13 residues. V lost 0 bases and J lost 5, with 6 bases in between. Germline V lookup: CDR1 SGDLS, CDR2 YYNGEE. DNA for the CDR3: TGTGCCAGCAGCGTAGATGAGGATCAGCCCCAGCATTTT. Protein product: CASSVDEDQPQHF.

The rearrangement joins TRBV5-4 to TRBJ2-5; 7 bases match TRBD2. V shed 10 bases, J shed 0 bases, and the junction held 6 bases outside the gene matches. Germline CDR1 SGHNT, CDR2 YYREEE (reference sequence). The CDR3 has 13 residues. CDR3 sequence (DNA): TGTGCCGCACAGCGGGGAAACCAAGAGACCCAGTACTTC. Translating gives CAAQRGNQETQYF.